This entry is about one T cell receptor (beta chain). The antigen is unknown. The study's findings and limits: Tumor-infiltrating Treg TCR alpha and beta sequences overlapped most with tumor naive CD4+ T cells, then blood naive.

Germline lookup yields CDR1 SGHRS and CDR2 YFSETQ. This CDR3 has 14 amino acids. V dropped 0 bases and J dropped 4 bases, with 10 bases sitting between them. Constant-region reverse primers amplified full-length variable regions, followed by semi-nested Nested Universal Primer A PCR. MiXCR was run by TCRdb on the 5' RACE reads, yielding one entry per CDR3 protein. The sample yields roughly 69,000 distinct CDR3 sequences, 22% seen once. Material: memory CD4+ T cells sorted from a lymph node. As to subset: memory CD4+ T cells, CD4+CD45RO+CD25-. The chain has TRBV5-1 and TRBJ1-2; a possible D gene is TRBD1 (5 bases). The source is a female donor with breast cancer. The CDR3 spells CASSLESQGYGYTF. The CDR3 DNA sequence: TGCGCCAGCAGCTTGGAGTCGCAGGGCTATGGCTACACCTTC.